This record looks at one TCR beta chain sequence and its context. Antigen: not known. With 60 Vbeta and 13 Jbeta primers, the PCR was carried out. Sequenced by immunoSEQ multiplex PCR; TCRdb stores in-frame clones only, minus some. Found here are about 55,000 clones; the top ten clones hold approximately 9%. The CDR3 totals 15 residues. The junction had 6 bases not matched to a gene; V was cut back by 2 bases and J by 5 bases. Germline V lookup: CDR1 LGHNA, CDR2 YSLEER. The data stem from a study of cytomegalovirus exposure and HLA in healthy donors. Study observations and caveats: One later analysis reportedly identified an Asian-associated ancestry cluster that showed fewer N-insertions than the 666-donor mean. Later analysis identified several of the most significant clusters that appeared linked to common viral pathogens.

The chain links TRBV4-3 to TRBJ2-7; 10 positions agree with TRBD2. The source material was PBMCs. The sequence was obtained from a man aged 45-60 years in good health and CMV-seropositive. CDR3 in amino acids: CASSQLGLAVNEQYF. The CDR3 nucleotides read TGCGCCAGCAGCCAACTAGGACTAGCGGTGAACGAGCAGTACTTC.